Only a few counts were recorded for the clone carrying this TCR beta chain. What it binds is unknown. One junction end does not reproduce the germline sequence, and a read error may be involved. Germline V gives CDR1 SGDLS, CDR2 YYNGEE. The CDR3 consists of 11 residues. The use of a sample-barcoded 5' primer and a J-beta primer mix characterized a second PCR of roughly 6 to 11 cycles. TCRdb independently ran MiXCR on the 5' RACE reads; one entry per CDR3 protein. The sample contains under 700,000 distinct CDR3 sequences, nearly 25% of which appear only once. Donors were systemically healthy Caucasian individuals from Russia aged about 6 to 95 years. These data are taken from a study of blood T cells in healthy people across ages. Findings and caveats of the study: The CMV status of each donor remained undetermined, and this could have confounded shifts in expanded clonotypes. Higher naive T cell percentage went strongly together with higher TCR beta diversity.

The data were also submitted as part of a second study, on T cells of mothers and their children. That study reports: The TCR beta CDR3 read count exceeded 9 million for each mother and was several million for each child.

The source material was blood. This sequence originates from a boy younger than 18 in good health. The rearrangement joins TRBV9 to TRBJ2-1; D remains ambiguous. The CDR3 is CANSVETEQFF. The CDR3 DNA reads as TGTGCCAACAGCGTAGAGACTGAGCAGTTCTTC.